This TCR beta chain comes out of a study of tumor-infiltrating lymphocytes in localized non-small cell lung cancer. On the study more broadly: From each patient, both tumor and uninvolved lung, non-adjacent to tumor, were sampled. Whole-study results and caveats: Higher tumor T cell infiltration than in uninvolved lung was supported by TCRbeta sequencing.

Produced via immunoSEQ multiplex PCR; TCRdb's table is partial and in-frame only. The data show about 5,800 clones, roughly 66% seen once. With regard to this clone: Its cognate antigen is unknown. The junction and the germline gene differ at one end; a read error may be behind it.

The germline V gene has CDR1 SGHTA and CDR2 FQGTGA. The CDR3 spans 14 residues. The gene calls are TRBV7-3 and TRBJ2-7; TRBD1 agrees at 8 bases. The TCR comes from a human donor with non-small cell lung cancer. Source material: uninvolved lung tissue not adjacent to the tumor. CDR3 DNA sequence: TGTGCCAGCAGCTTAGGGCCAGGGGGCGAGTCCATCCACTTC. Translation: CASSLGPGGESIHF.